The subject of this entry is one T cell receptor beta chain. The antigen remains undetermined. These data come from a study of CD8 T cells in ankylosing spondylitis. Study-wide findings and caveats: Previously reported in reactive arthritis synovial fluid and blood were some of the motif variants. Disease-linked clones proved CD8+ and comparatively uncommon in peripheral blood. There was a TCR beta motif, made of fewer than 10 highly homologous variants, that appeared characteristic of ankylosing spondylitis blood. Reported data indicate significant enrichment of disease-linked clones within matched ankylosing spondylitis synovial fluid.

V lost 0 bases and J 1 base, leaving 13 bases between the germline ends. Germline loops: CDR1 DFQATT, CDR2 SNEGSKA (reference sequence). The CDR3 runs 16 residues. Construction of TCR beta libraries was performed using quantitative 5'-RACE with molecular barcodes. TCRdb re-analysed the 5' RACE reads in MiXCR, keeping a single row per CDR3 protein. The sample lists under 950,000 distinct CDR3 sequences, 15% to 20% occurring once. The chain combines TRBV20-1 with TRBJ2-4; D gene uncertain. Input material: blood, either unsorted or a sorted T cell fraction (not recorded which). The clonotype comes from a male donor with ankylosing spondylitis. CDR3: CSARDPMKEAKNIQYF. In DNA, the CDR3 is TGCAGTGCTAGAGATCCAATGAAGGAGGCCAAAAACATTCAGTACTTC.